The 32 T cell receptor beta chains below all came from one sample that was sequenced in a study of cytomegalovirus exposure and HLA in healthy donors. PCR involved 60 Vbeta and 13 Jbeta primers. Some clones are missing from TCRdb's copy, which holds only in-frame ones; the method was immunoSEQ multiplex PCR. This table holds about 140,000 clones, approximately 80% found once. Sequenced sample: PBMCs. The receptors shown here come from a male donor in good health and CMV-seronegative.

The CDR3 region has the DNA TGTGCCAGCAGCTCGTTACGGGGGGCTCGAAATGAGCAGTTCTTC. It yields the protein CASSSLRGARNEQFF. V and J are TRBV11-2 and TRBJ2-1, with D possibly TRBD2 on 7 matching bases. The CDR3 length is 15 residues. V was trimmed by 4 bases and J by 7 bases, leaving 17 bases between them. Germline-derived CDR1 and CDR2 are SGHAT and FQNNGV.

The chain recombines TRBV30 with TRBJ2-2, with D tentatively TRBD2 (5 bases). The CDR3 totals 12 residues. Germline V lookup: CDR1 GTSNPN, CDR2 SVGIG (reference sequence). Trimming cost V 4 bases and J 8 bases, with 11 bases left between them. The CDR3: CAWIPGSGELFF. CDR3 bases: TGTGCCTGGATTCCGGGATCGGGGGAGCTGTTTTTT.

The genes are TRBV6-6 and TRBJ1-1; D not resolved. This CDR3 is 12 amino acids long. V shed 6 bases and J shed 0 bases, with 5 bases lying between them. Germline assignment: CDR1 MNHNY and CDR2 SVGAGI (reference sequence). This chain's CDR3 is CASRSLNTEAFF. The DNA of the CDR3 is TGTGCCAGCAGATCATTGAACACTGAAGCTTTCTTT.

The J gene is TRBJ2-1, the V gene TRBV11-3, with D uncertain. This CDR3 contains 14 residues. Germline-derived CDR1 and CDR2 are SGHNT and YENEEA. V gave up 1 base and J gave up 9 bases, with 13 bases separating them. The CDR3 DNA reads as TGTGCCAGCAGCTTAGTCAGTTCTGCTAGTGAGCAGTTCTTC. This codes for CASSLVSSASEQFF.

V gene TRBV5-1 combines with J gene TRBJ2-5, with D maybe TRBD1 (5 bases). Trimming shortened V by 0 bases and J by 5 bases, and 11 bases separated the two germline ends. This CDR3 has 14 amino acids. CDR1 is SGHRS, CDR2 YFSETQ, per germline. CDR3 region: CASSLGQFGETQYF. The CDR3 DNA reads TGCGCCAGCAGCTTGGGACAGTTCGGTGAGACCCAGTACTTC.

The chain employs TRBV7-2 and TRBJ2-7; 9 nucleotides align to TRBD1. Germline CDR1 SGHTA, CDR2 FQGNSA. CDR3 size: 17 residues. V lost 3 bases and J lost 5; bases outside the gene matches: 14. CDR3 sequence reads: CASSFRNPGTGLHEQYF. CDR3 nucleotides: TGTGCCAGCAGCTTTAGGAATCCCGGGACAGGGCTGCACGAGCAGTACTTC.

V gene TRBV5-1 combines with J gene TRBJ1-3; no firm D call. This CDR3 contains 13 residues. Germline assignment: CDR1 SGHRS and CDR2 YFSETQ. V was pared by 5 bases and J by 4 bases, with 10 bases between. The CDR3 is CASRDNFGNTIYF. Written as DNA, the CDR3 is TGCGCCAGCAGAGACAACTTCGGAAACACCATATATTTT. Drawing the rest from reference TRBV5-1 and TRBJ1-3, the complete variable domain is KAGVTQTPRYLIKTRGQQVTLSCSPISGHRSVSWYQQTPGQGLQFLFEYFSETQRNKGNFPGRFSGRQFSNSRSEMNVSTLELGDSALYLCASRDNFGNTIYFGEGSWLTVV.

This chain connects TRBV4-2 to TRBJ1-5; possible D gene TRBD1, 5 bases. The CDR3 spans 16 residues. CDR1 and CDR2 (germline): LGHNA, YNFKEQ. The ends were cut back, 0 bases at V and 6 bases at J, with 15 bases in the middle. The CDR3 here is CASSQDLGGGRQPQHF. The CDR3 DNA reads as TGTGCCAGCAGCCAAGATCTGGGGGGTGGGCGTCAGCCCCAGCATTTT.

The chain has TRBV5-1 and TRBJ1-2, with D unclear. This CDR3 is built from 13 residues. Trimming shortened V by 2 bases and J by 4 bases, and 9 bases separated the two germline ends. Germline-derived CDR1 and CDR2 are SGHRS and YFSETQ. CDR3 nucleotide sequence: TGCGCCAGCAGCTTCGAGGGAGTCTATGGCTACACCTTC. The encoded protein is CASSFEGVYGYTF.

CDR3 nucleotides: TGTGCCACCAGCAGAGATCCGACAGGGAGCGGCTACACCTTC. Protein product: CATSRDPTGSGYTF. The gene calls are TRBV15 and TRBJ1-2; TRBD1 agrees at 7 bases. V was pared by 0 bases and J by 8 bases, with 6 bases of the junction left unmatched. The CDR3 runs 14 residues. Germline values: CDR1 LNHNV, CDR2 YYDKDF (reference sequence).

The chain is built from TRBV7-3 and TRBJ1-1, with TRBD1 matching over 8 bases. Unmatched junction bases numbered 2, after V lost 5 bases and J lost 0 bases. Germline loops: CDR1 SGHTA, CDR2 FQGTGA. The CDR3 covers 14 residues. Here the CDR3 reads CASSRQGMNTEAFF. CDR3 coding DNA: TGTGCCAGCAGCCGACAGGGGATGAACACTGAAGCTTTCTTT. Together with reference TRBV7-3 and TRBJ1-1, the CDR3 gives the full variable domain: GAGVSQTPSNKVTEKGKYVELRCDPISGHTALYWYRQSLGQGPEFLIYFQGTGAADDSGLPNDRFFAVRPEGSVSTLKIQRTERGDSAVYLCASSRQGMNTEAFFGQGTRLTVV.

The CDR3 nucleotides read TGTGCCAGAAGCCCGGACAGAAGGGGTCAGCCCCAGCATTTT. This encodes CARSPDRRGQPQHF. The chain combines TRBV5-3 with TRBJ1-5, with a possible D match to TRBD1 (6 bases). TRBV5-3 is an open reading frame, and its role is uncertain. CDR3 length: 14 amino acids. Between the trimmed V and J ends, which lost 4 bases and 6 bases, there was a span of 14 bases.

The rearrangement links TRBV14 to TRBJ2-7, with unresolved D. Trimming took off 3 bases at V and 3 bases at J, with 9 bases between the two ends. Germline V gene data show CDR1 as SGHDN and CDR2 as FVKESK. The CDR3 totals 13 residues. The CDR3 region has the DNA TGTGCCAGCAGCCAGGCCAGGCACTACGAGCAGTACTTC. This encodes CASSQARHYEQYF.

The V call is TRBV2, the J call TRBJ2-1; perhaps TRBD1 as D (7 bases). The V gene's germline CDR1 is SNHLY and CDR2 FYNNEI. This CDR3 comprises 13 residues. Trimming took off 7 bases at V and 7 bases at J, with 14 bases between the two ends. This chain's CDR3 is CASTPQGGNEQFF. CDR3 bases: TGTGCCAGCACCCCCCAGGGGGGAAATGAGCAGTTCTTC.

This chain connects TRBV5-1 to TRBJ2-7; weak D call: TRBD1 (5 bases). Trimming removed 3 bases at V and 1 base at J, with 11 bases between. The CDR3 loop spans 14 amino acids. Germline V gene sequence: CDR1 SGHRS, CDR2 YFSETQ. CDR3 residues: CASSSQGESYEQYF. The CDR3 DNA reads TGCGCCAGCAGCTCCCAGGGTGAGTCCTACGAGCAGTACTTC.

This chain uses TRBV7-2 with TRBJ1-4, with D tentatively TRBD1 (5 bases). The CDR3 consists of 14 residues. The germline V gene has CDR1 SGHTA and CDR2 FQGNSA. V lost 5 bases and J lost 10, with 17 bases in between. The CDR3 nucleotides read TGTGCCAGCAGCCCGGACTTTAGGAGGGGAAAACTGTTTTTT. The encoded protein is CASSPDFRRGKLFF.

The V call is TRBV5-1, the J call TRBJ2-7, with 9 nucleotides matching TRBD1. Trimming removed 3 bases from V and 6 bases from J; junction bases left unmatched: 10. Looked up from germline, CDR1 is SGHRS and CDR2 is YFSETQ. The CDR3 totals 15 residues. CDR3 sequence: CASSWEGQGIVEQYF. The CDR3, as DNA: TGCGCCAGCAGCTGGGAGGGACAGGGAATAGTCGAGCAGTACTTC.

The chain is built from TRBV7-9 and TRBJ2-3, with unresolved D. Per the germline V gene, CDR1 is SEHNR and CDR2 is FQNEAQ (reference sequence). Trimming stripped 5 bases from V and 1 base from J, with 16 bases between. The CDR3 totals 16 residues. The CDR3 DNA reads as TGTGCCAGCAGCGGCCGCCTGGTTATACGCACAGATACGCAGTATTTT. Amino acid sequence: CASSGRLVIRTDTQYF.

This clone was detected a few times. V and J are TRBV5-5 and TRBJ1-2; D remains ambiguous. The CDR3 extends over 14 amino acids. V was shortened by 1 base and J by 8 bases, with 15 bases between the two germline ends. Germline V CDR1 and CDR2: SGHKS, YYEKEE (reference sequence). CDR3 nucleotide sequence: TGTGCCAGCAGCTTGAACGTTGGGCCCTTCGGCTACACCTTC. Its translation: CASSLNVGPFGYTF.

The chain carries TRBV7-2 and TRBJ2-1; TRBD2 is a possible D gene (5 bases). The V end lost 5 bases, the J end lost 3 bases, and 14 bases lay between the germline ends. The CDR3 runs to 15 residues. Germline lookup yields CDR1 SGHTA and CDR2 FQGNSA. As DNA, the CDR3 is TGTGCCAGCAGCCTCCGGGAAAAAATCTACAATGAGCAGTTCTTC. Its translation is CASSLREKIYNEQFF. The whole variable domain, filled in from reference TRBV7-2 and TRBJ2-1, reads GAGVSQSPSNKVTEKGKDVELRCDPISGHTALYWYRQSLGQGLEFLIYFQGNSAPDKSGLPSDRFSAERTGGSVSTLTIQRTQQEDSAVYLCASSLREKIYNEQFFGPGTRLTVL.

The chain joins TRBV7-3 to TRBJ2-2; weak D call: TRBD2 (5 bases). Trimming took 3 bases from V and 4 from J, leaving 12 bases between them. Germline assignment: CDR1 SGHTA and CDR2 FQGTGA. This CDR3 comprises 15 residues. The CDR3 bases are TGTGCCAGCAGCTTCTGGCCGGGAAGCACCGGGGAGCTGTTTTTT. This translates into CASSFWPGSTGELFF. Based on the CDR3 plus reference TRBV7-3 and TRBJ2-2, the full variable domain is GAGVSQTPSNKVTEKGKYVELRCDPISGHTALYWYRQSLGQGPEFLIYFQGTGAADDSGLPNDRFFAVRPEGSVSTLKIQRTERGDSAVYLCASSFWPGSTGELFFGEGSRLTVL.

This clone was seen more than once but under ten times. The CDR3 loop reads CASRERYRFSNYGYTF. The DNA of the CDR3 is TGTGCCAGCAGGGAAAGGTACAGATTCTCTAACTATGGCTACACCTTC. The J gene is TRBJ1-2, the V gene TRBV6-1; D not certain. Trimming cost V 6 bases and J 0 bases, with 17 bases left between them. Germline V gives CDR1 MNHNS, CDR2 SASEGT. The CDR3 is 16 amino acids.

The chain recombines TRBV28 with TRBJ1-2, with TRBD1 matching 10 bases. This CDR3 spans 17 amino acids. With 6 bases clipped from V and 8 bases from J, the junction kept 18 bases outside the gene matches. The V gene's germline CDR1 is MDHEN and CDR2 SYDVKM. CDR3 residues: CASSSVGDRGFGEGYTF. CDR3 nucleotide sequence: TGTGCCAGCAGCTCGGTTGGGGACAGGGGTTTCGGAGAGGGCTACACCTTC.

The rearrangement links TRBV5-6 to TRBJ1-2; possible D gene TRBD1, 5 bases. Germline CDR1 and CDR2: SGHDT and YYEEEE. The V end lost 0 bases, the J end lost 8 bases, and 14 bases lay between the germline ends. This CDR3 region has 14 residues. The CDR3 loop is CASSLGGAWPGYTF. The DNA for the CDR3 is TGTGCCAGCAGCTTGGGCGGGGCATGGCCCGGCTACACCTTC.

The CDR3 bases are TGTGCCAGCTCACCCGTAAGGACAGCCTACGAGCAGTACTTC. Encoded protein: CASSPVRTAYEQYF. V usage is TRBV18 and J usage is TRBJ2-7; possibly TRBD1 for D (6 bases). V dropped 3 bases and J dropped 2 bases, with 11 bases sitting between them. Germline V gene data show CDR1 as KGHSH and CDR2 as LQKENI. The CDR3 is 14 amino acids.

The V call is TRBV7-2, the J call TRBJ2-7; possible D gene TRBD2, 5 bases. From germline, CDR1 is SGHTA and CDR2 FQGNSA. CDR3 size: 15 residues. The V end lost 1 base, the J end lost 7 bases, and 17 bases lay between the germline ends. Here the CDR3 reads CASSLDGAAYVEQYF. The CDR3 region has the DNA TGTGCCAGCAGCTTAGATGGAGCGGCCTACGTGGAGCAGTACTTC.

The CDR3 reads CASSQGTVGDTQYF. CDR3 bases: TGTGCCAGCAGCCAGGGGACGGTCGGTGATACGCAGTATTTT. The chain carries TRBV6-6 and TRBJ2-3, with D perhaps TRBD1 (6 bases). Germline V gene lookup returns CDR1 MNHNY and CDR2 SVGAGI (reference sequence). V shed 6 bases and J shed 6 bases, with 16 bases lying between them. The CDR3 is made up of 14 amino acids.

There are a few counts of this clone. The V and J genes are TRBV6-4 and TRBJ2-1; the match to TRBD2 covers 16 bases. Looked up from germline, CDR1 is MRHNA and CDR2 is SNTAGT. Trimming took 5 bases from V and 1 from J; bases not matched to a gene: 5. The CDR3 loop spans 18 amino acids. The CDR3 spells CASSRGTSGGGSYNEQFF. Written as DNA, the CDR3 is TGTGCCAGCAGTCGAGGGACTAGCGGGGGGGGATCCTACAATGAGCAGTTCTTC.

The chain links TRBV7-9 to TRBJ2-3, with 9 bases identical to TRBD1. The junction had 7 bases not matched to a gene; V was cut back by 6 bases and J by 3 bases. Germline V gene data show CDR1 as SEHNR and CDR2 as FQNEAQ (reference sequence). There are 15 residues in the CDR3. The CDR3 coding sequence is TGTGCCAGCAGTCCGAAGACAGGGGGGACAGATACGCAGTATTTT. Translation gives CASSPKTGGTDTQYF.

The chain recombines TRBV27 with TRBJ2-7; 9 bases agree with TRBD1. The CDR3 sequence is 13 residues long. With V trimmed by 5 bases and J by 5 bases, 4 bases remained unmatched. Germline V gene data show CDR1 as MNHEY and CDR2 as SMNVEV (reference sequence). As DNA, the CDR3 is TGTGCCAGCAGTCGGGACAGGGTGAACGAGCAGTACTTC. Translated, it gives CASSRDRVNEQYF.

In its sample, this clone was seen a few times. The chain links TRBV2 to TRBJ1-6; TRBD1 is a possible D gene (5 bases). Looked up from germline, CDR1 is SNHLY and CDR2 is FYNNEI. Trimming pared 5 bases from V and 6 bases from J, leaving 14 bases between. This CDR3 comprises 15 residues. Written as DNA, the CDR3 is TGTGCCAGCAGTACGCCCCCAGGGCCTAATTCACCCCTCCACTTT. Amino acid sequence: CASSTPPGPNSPLHF.

This clone was detected only a few times. The CDR3 loop is CASRWDRAAGANVLTF. DNA of the CDR3: TGTGCCAGCAGGTGGGACAGGGCGGCCGGGGCCAACGTCCTGACTTTC. The V gene is TRBV2, the J gene TRBJ2-6; 9 bases line up with TRBD1. The CDR3 totals 16 residues. Germline V gene sequence: CDR1 SNHLY, CDR2 FYNNEI. With 6 bases clipped from V and 4 bases from J, the junction kept 7 bases outside the gene matches.